This TCR beta chain emerged from a study of shared clonotypes between healthy human individuals. In regard to this clone: Its specificity is not known.

Naive CD8 cells comprised CD45RO-negative, CCR7-positively selected cells, excluding terminally differentiated effector memory CD45RA+ cells. Only in-frame clones appear in the TCRdb table, and some are missing; sequencing was by immunoSEQ multiplex PCR. The data contain about 2.1 million clones, 93% of them singletons. The CDR3 extends over 14 amino acids. The germline gives CDR1 GTSNPN, CDR2 SVGIG (reference sequence). Trimming shortened V by 2 bases and J by 8 bases, and 16 bases separated the two germline ends. General study findings and limits: Approximately 5.4% of naive CD4 clonotypes were common to a few donors.

The V and J genes are TRBV30 and TRBJ2-1; D gene ambiguous. This sequence was found in a man younger than 30 in good health. Some clones in this sample may be carry-over from other donors' samples. Specimen: naive CD8+ T cells from PBMCs. The CDR3 bases are TGTGCCTGGAGTCCGTACAACCCCTTGGATGAGCAGTTCTTC. Its translation is CAWSPYNPLDEQFF.